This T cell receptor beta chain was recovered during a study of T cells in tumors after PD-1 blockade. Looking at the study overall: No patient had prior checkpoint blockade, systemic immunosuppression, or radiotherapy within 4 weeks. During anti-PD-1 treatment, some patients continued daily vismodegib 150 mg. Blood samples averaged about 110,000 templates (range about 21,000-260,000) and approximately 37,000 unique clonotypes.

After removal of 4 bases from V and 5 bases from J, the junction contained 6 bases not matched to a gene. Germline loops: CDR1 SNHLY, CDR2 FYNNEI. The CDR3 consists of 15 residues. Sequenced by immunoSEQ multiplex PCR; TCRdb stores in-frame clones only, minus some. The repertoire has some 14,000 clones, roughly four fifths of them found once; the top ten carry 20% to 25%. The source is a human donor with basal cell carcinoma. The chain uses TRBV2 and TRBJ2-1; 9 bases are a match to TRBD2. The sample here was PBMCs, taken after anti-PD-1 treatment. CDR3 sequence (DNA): TGTGCCAGCAGTGTCTACCAGCGGGGGGACAATGAGCAGTTCTTC. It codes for CASSVYQRGDNEQFF. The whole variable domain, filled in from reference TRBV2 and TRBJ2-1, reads EPEVTQTPSHQVTQMGQEVILRCVPISNHLYFYWYRQILGQKVEFLVSFYNNEISEKSEIFDDQFSVERPDGSNFTLKIRSTKLEDSAMYFCASSVYQRGDNEQFFGPGTRLTVL.